The present T cell receptor (beta chain) was sequenced within a study of cytomegalovirus exposure and HLA in healthy donors. Study conclusions and caveats: By a later analysis, the bulk of CMV-associated TCR beta chains appeared HLA-restricted. A few of the chains that were CMV-associated were confirmed in vitro to be specific for CMV antigens.

The V end was cut by 7 bases, the J end by 3 bases, with 16 bases between. Germline CDR1 is MDHEN and CDR2 is SYDVKM. The CDR3 extends over 15 amino acids. With 60 Vbeta and 13 Jbeta primers, the PCR was carried out. This table comes from immunoSEQ multiplex PCR, and its TCRdb copy is limited to in-frame clones, with some not included. The repertoire holds 95,000 to 100,000 clones, with 60% to 85% as singletons. The sample holds one count of this clone. The antigen is undetermined. The sample taken for sequencing was PBMCs. The chain couples TRBV28 to TRBJ1-5; a weak D match, TRBD1 (5 bases). This sequence was found in a man aged 50 or older in good health and CMV-seronegative. CDR3 sequence (DNA): TGTGCCAGCACACCCCCGGGGGGACTCAATCAGCCCCAGCATTTT. Its translation: CASTPPGGLNQPQHF.